Sequencing of this T cell receptor beta chain was carried out in a study of cytomegalovirus exposure and HLA in healthy donors. Broader study findings: A later analysis associated approximately 17,000 TCR beta sequences with HLA alleles at a 0.05 false discovery rate.

In the PCR, 60 Vbeta and 13 Jbeta primers were used. The data were produced by immunoSEQ multiplex PCR, yet TCRdb's version contains in-frame clones alone and is incomplete. The repertoire consists of roughly 120,000 clones, with around 74% occurring once and the leading ten covering around 1.5%. In regard to this clone: The antigen is not known. This is likely a read error, given that the CDR3 carries no conserved phenylalanine or tryptophan at its end.

Germline-derived CDR1 and CDR2 are SNHLY and FYNNEI. The CDR3 consists of 23 residues. The sample was PBMCs. The receptor was derived from a woman aged 18-30 years in good health and CMV-seronegative. V and J are TRBV2 and TRBJ2-6; 8 positions match TRBD2. CDR3: CACSELFRFTSGAETSGANVLTV. The CDR3 DNA reads as TGTGCCTGCAGTGAATTATTTCGCTTTACTAGCGGTGCTGAAACCTCTGGGGCCAACGTCCTGACTGTC.